This T cell receptor beta chain comes out of a study of T cells in Graves' hyperthyroidism and ophthalmopathy. On the study more broadly: Staff took peripheral blood when the initial diagnosis was made, before any treatment began.

This clonotype appeared many times. Its antigen is unidentified. Study observations and caveats: Stable hyperthyroidism was separated from ophthalmopathy by a model based on 13 V-J features. Within blood appeared most thyroid clonotypes that had expanded above 0.001.

The CDR3 contains 15 residues. Germline CDR1 reads MNHNS; CDR2 reads SASEGT. V shed 6 bases and J 6 bases; nucleotides not matched to a gene: 10. It was RNA transcripts that yielded the amplified TCR beta CDR3 regions. Researchers ran a first-round RT-PCR on the TCR CDR3 using the HTBI primer set. TCRdb itself ran the multiplex PCR reads through MiXCR, one entry per CDR3 protein. The sample consists of 220,000 or so distinct CDR3 sequences, about a sixth of them appearing once. Patients were excluded because of uncontrolled infection, other autoimmune disease, pregnancy or lactation. The chain uses TRBV6-1 and TRBJ2-3; the match to TRBD1 covers 9 bases. The sequenced sample consisted of blood. The TCR comes from a woman between 18 and 29 years old with Graves' ophthalmopathy. The CDR3 is CASRPGTGIQDTQYF. In DNA, the CDR3 is TGTGCCAGCAGGCCCGGGACAGGGATTCAGGATACGCAGTATTTT.